A selection of T cell receptor beta chains follows, all from one sample in a study of identical twins. TCRdb re-analysed the 5' RACE reads in MiXCR, keeping a single row per CDR3 protein. The sample shows approximately 700,000 distinct CDR3 sequences, approximately 6% of them seen only once. The sample was naive T cells sorted from blood. These receptors all stem from a man aged 18 to 29 in good health. CDR3s include the opening cysteine and the closing phenylalanine or tryptophan. A D gene is named only where the DNA matches it firmly. Rows may omit the clone size; those that give it use once, few, many or a size class.

V gene,D gene,clone size,J gene,CDR3 protein,CDR3 DNA
TRBV20-1,-,many,TRBJ1-1,CSAVTGDLNTEAFF,TGCAGTGCTGTCACAGGAGATCTGAACACTGAAGCTTTCTTT
TRBV6-5,TRBD2,many,TRBJ2-3,CASSYGTSGSSTDTQYF,TGTGCCAGCAGTTACGGGACTAGCGGCTCTAGCACAGATACGCAGTATTTT
TRBV28,-,many,TRBJ2-1,CASSFSGFSNEQFF,TGTGCCAGCAGTTTTTCCGGGTTCAGCAATGAGCAGTTCTTC
TRBV28,-,many,TRBJ2-2,CASSLTRMTGELFF,TGTGCCAGCAGTTTAACTCGGATGACCGGGGAGCTGTTTTTT
TRBV6-5,TRBD1,few,TRBJ2-7,CASSWDRGLSYEQYF,TGTGCCAGCAGTTGGGACAGGGGGCTCTCCTACGAGCAGTACTTC
TRBV28,-,many,TRBJ2-5,CASSLLDRRQETQYF,TGTGCCAGCAGTTTATTGGACCGAAGACAAGAGACCCAGTACTTC
TRBV11-3,-,once,TRBJ1-1,CASSLVDRFKGDTEAFF,TGTGCCAGCAGCTTAGTTGACAGATTCAAGGGGGACACTGAAGCTTTCTTT
TRBV20-1,-,many,TRBJ1-4,CSALSGATNEKLFF,TGCAGTGCTTTATCAGGGGCAACTAATGAAAAACTGTTTTTT
TRBV27,-,-,TRBJ2-6,CASSFGVTGANVLTF,TGTGCCAGCAGTTTCGGAGTGACTGGGGCCAACGTCCTGACTTTC
TRBV6-1,-,many,TRBJ2-3,CASLWGYRVDTQYF,TGTGCCAGCCTATGGGGCTACAGAGTAGATACGCAGTATTTT
TRBV11-2,TRBD2,few,TRBJ2-1,CASSILAERGLEQFF,TGTGCCAGCTCCATTCTAGCGGAGCGCGGCCTTGAGCAGTTCTTC
TRBV12-3/TRBV12-4,-,many,TRBJ1-3,CASSFLKQGSGNTIYF,TGTGCCAGCAGTTTTTTGAAACAGGGCTCTGGAAACACCATATATTTT
TRBV12-3/TRBV12-4,-,few,TRBJ1-2,CASSLEAAAGYTF,TGTGCCAGCAGTTTAGAAGCGGCCGCGGGCTACACCTTC